Here is one T cell receptor (beta chain) with its context. Its specificity is unknown. The CDR3 totals 17 residues. Germline loops: CDR1 SGHRS, CDR2 YFSETQ. The ends lost 4 bases at V and 0 bases at J; junction bases unmatched: 4. This record belongs to a study of cytomegalovirus exposure and HLA in healthy donors. The study, taken as a whole, reports: There were 164 TCR beta chains listed as cytomegalovirus-associated.

Using immunoSEQ multiplex PCR, the repertoire was profiled, and TCRdb retains in-frame clones only, with some absent. The sample has about 58,000 clones; about 92% are singletons. The chain couples TRBV5-1 to TRBJ2-6, with 10 bases fitting TRBD2. The sample taken for sequencing was PBMCs. This receptor was taken from a man younger than 35 in good health and CMV-seronegative. Here the CDR3 DNA reads TGCGCCAGCAGCGCGGGACTAGCGTCCTCTGGGGCCAACGTCCTGACTTTC. This codes for CASSAGLASSGANVLTF.